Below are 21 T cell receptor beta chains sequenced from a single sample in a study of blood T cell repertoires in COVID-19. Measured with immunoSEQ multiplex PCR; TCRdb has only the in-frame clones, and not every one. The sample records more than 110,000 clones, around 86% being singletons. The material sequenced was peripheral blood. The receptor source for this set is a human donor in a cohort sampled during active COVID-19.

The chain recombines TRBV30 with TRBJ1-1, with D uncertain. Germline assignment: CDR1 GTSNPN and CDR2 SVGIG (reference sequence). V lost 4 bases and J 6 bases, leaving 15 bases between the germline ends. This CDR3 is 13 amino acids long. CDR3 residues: CAWNEGWNSEAFF. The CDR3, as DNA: TGTGCCTGGAATGAGGGCTGGAATTCTGAAGCTTTCTTT.

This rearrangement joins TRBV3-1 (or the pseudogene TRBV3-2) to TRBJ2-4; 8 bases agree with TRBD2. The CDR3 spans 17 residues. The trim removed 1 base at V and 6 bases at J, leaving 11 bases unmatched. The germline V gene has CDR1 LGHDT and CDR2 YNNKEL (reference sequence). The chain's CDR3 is CASSQVQREGIGNIQYF. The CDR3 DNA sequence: TGTGCCAGCAGCCAAGTTCAACGGGAGGGTATAGGAAACATTCAGTACTTC.

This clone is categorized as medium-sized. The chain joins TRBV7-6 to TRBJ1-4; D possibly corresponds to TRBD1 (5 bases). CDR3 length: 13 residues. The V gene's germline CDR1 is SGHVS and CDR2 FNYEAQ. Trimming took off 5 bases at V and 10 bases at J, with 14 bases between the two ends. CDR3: CASSISLGGKLFF. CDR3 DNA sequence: TGTGCCAGCAGCATAAGCCTGGGGGGAAAACTGTTTTTT. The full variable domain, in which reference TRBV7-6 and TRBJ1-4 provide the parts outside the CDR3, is GAGVSQSPRYKVTKRGQDVALRCDPISGHVSLYWYRQALGQGPEFLTYFNYEAQQDKSGLPNDRFSAERPEGSISTLTIQRTEQRDSAMYRCASSISLGGKLFFGSGTQLSVL.

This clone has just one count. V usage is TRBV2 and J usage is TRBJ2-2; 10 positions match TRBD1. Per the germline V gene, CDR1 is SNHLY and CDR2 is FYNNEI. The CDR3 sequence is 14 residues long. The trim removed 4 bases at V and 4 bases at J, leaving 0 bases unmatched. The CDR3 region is CASSGTGGTGELFF. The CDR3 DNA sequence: TGTGCCAGCAGTGGGACAGGGGGCACCGGGGAGCTGTTTTTT.

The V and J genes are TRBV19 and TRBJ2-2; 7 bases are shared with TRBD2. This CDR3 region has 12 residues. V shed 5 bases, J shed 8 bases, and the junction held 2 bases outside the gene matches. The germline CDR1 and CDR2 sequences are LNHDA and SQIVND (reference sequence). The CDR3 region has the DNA TGTGCCAGTAGTCGGCGGGGGGGGGAGCTGTTTTTT. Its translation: CASSRRGGELFF. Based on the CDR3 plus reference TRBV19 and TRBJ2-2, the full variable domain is DGGITQSPKYLFRKEGQNVTLSCEQNLNHDAMYWYRQDPGQGLRLIYYSQIVNDFQKGDIAEGYSVSREKKESFPLTVTSAQKNPTAFYLCASSRRGGELFFGEGSRLTVL.

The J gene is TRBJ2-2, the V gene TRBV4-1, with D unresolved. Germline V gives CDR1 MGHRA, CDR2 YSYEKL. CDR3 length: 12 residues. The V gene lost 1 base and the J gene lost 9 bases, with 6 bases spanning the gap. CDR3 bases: TGCGCCAGCAGCCAAGTCCCTTGGGAGCTGTTTTTT. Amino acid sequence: CASSQVPWELFF.

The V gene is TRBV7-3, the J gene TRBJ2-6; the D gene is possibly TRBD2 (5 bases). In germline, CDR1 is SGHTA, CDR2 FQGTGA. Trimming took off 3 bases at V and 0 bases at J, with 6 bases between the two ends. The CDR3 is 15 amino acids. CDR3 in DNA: TGTGCCAGCAGCTTCCGGGACTCTGGGGCCAACGTCCTGACTTTC. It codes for CASSFRDSGANVLTF.

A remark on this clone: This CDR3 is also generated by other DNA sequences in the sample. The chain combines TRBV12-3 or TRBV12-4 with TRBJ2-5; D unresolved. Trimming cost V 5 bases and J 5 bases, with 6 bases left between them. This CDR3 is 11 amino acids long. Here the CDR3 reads CASSLRETQYF. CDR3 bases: TGTGCCAGCAGTCTCCGTGAGACCCAGTACTTC.

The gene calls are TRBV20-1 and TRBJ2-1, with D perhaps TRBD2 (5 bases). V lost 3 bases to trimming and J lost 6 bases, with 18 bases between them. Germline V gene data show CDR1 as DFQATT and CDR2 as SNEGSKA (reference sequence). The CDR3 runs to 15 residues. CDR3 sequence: CSASFGGRTLNEQFF. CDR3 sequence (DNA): TGCAGTGCTAGTTTTGGCGGGCGGACCCTCAATGAGCAGTTCTTC.

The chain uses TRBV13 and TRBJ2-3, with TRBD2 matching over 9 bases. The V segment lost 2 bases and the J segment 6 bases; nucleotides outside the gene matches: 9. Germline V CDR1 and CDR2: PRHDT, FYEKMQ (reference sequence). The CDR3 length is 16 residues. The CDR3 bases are TGTGCCAGCAGCTTACGGGCGGGGGGGCCGTCGGATACGCAGTATTTT. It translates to CASSLRAGGPSDTQYF.

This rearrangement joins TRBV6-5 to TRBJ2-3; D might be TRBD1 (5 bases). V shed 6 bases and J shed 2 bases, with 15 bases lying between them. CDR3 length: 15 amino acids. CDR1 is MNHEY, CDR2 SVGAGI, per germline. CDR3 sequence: CASSRQNTPTDTQYF. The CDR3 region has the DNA TGTGCCAGCAGCCGACAGAATACCCCCACAGATACGCAGTATTTT.

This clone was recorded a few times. CDR3 sequence (DNA): TGTGCCAGCAGAGGGGGACCAACCTACGAGCAGTACTTC. Its protein product is CASRGGPTYEQYF. V gene TRBV28 combines with J gene TRBJ2-7; possible D gene TRBD1, 6 bases. In germline, CDR1 is MDHEN, CDR2 SYDVKM. V lost 6 bases to trimming and J lost 2 bases, with 11 bases between them. CDR3 length equals 13 residues. Full variable domain (remainder filled in from reference TRBV28 and TRBJ2-7): DVKVTQSSRYLVKRTGEKVFLECVQDMDHENMFWYRQDPGLGLRLIYFSYDVKMKEKGDIPEGYSVSREKKERFSLILESASTNQTSMYLCASRGGPTYEQYFGPGTRLTVT.

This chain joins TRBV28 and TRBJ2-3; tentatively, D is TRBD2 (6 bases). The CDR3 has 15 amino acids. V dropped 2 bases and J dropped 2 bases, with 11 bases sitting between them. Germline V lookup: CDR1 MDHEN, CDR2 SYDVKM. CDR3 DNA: TGTGCCAGCAGTTTAACCCGACTAGTCACAGATACGCAGTATTTT. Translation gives CASSLTRLVTDTQYF.

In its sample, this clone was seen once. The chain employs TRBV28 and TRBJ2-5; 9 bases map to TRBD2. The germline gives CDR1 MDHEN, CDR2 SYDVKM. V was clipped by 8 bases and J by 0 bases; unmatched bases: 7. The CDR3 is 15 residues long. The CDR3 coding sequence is TGTGCCAGCGGGAGGGCTAGCGGGAACCAAGAGACCCAGTACTTC. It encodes CASGRASGNQETQYF.

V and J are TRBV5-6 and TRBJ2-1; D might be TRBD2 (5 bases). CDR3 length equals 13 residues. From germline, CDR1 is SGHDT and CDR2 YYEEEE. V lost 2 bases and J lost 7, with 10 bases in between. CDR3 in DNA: TGTGCCAGCAGCTTTCTAGCTGATAATGAGCAGTTCTTC. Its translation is CASSFLADNEQFF.

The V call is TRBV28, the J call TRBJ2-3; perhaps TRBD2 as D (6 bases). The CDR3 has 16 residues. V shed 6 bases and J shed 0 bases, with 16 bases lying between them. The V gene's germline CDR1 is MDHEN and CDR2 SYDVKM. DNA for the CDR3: TGTGCCAGCAGGGCAGAGCGGGCACCTAGCACAGATACGCAGTATTTT. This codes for CASRAERAPSTDTQYF.

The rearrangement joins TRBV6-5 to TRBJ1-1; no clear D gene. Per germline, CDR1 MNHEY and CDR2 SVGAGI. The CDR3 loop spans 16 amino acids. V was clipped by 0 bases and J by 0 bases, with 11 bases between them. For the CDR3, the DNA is TGTGCCAGCAGTTACTCTACGGGGTCCATGAACACTGAAGCTTTCTTT. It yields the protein CASSYSTGSMNTEAFF.

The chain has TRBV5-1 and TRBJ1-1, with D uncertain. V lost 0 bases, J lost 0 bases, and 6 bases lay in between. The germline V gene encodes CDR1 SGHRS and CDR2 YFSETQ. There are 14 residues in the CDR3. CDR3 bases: TGCGCCAGCAGCTTGGGGCTTATGAACACTGAAGCTTTCTTT. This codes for CASSLGLMNTEAFF.

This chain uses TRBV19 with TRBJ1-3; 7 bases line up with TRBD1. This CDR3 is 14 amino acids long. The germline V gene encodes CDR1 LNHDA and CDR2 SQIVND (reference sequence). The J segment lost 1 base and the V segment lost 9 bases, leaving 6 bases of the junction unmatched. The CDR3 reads CASRQDRSGNTIYF. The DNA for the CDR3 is TGTGCCAGCAGACAGGACAGGTCTGGAAACACCATATATTTT.

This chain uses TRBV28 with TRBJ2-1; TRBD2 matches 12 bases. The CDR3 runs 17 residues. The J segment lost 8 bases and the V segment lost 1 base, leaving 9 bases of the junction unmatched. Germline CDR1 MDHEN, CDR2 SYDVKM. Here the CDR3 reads CASSLYPSGRAIDEQFF. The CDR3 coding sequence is TGTGCCAGCAGTTTATACCCTAGCGGGAGGGCCATCGATGAGCAGTTCTTC.

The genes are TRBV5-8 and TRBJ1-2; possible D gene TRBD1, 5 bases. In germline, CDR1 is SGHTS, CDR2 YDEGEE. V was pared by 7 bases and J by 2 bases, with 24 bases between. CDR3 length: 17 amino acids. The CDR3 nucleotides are TGTGCCAGCGACTCATGGGGTACAAGGGGCAAGAACTATGGCTACACCTTC. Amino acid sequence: CASDSWGTRGKNYGYTF.